A selection of T cell receptor beta chains follows, all from one sample in a study of cytomegalovirus exposure and HLA in healthy donors. Profiling relied on immunoSEQ multiplex PCR, and the TCRdb table lists in-frame clones only, not all of them. This table has more than 100,000 clones, 70% to 90% appearing once. Sequenced material: PBMCs. These receptors were collected from a man aged 40-49 years in good health and CMV-seronegative. Each CDR3 is given with its conserved first and last residue.

>TRBV7-9
CASSLIREGPPYNEQFF
>TRBV6-5
CASSWTVNTEAFF
>TRBV19
CASSIGGAAPYEQYF
>TRBV30
CGCLLGQGAGGYTF
>TRBV6-5
CASSYNSAGGANGYTF
>TRBV4-3
CASSQTDRGGNEQYF
>TRBV19
CASSIRGQGTDTQYF
>TRBV4-1
CASSLRGPSAYEQYF
>TRBV11-3
CASSLGTGAGNEQFF
>TRBV7-7
CASSSTQDNEQFF
>TRBV7-2
CASSLSGTNGYEQFF
>TRBV6-5
CARRQGFLSGNTIYF
>TRBV6-5
CASTLQSGGGIQYF
>TRBV27
CASSAPGQGAFEQYF
>TRBV27
CASSLYDSFTGELFF
>TRBV11-2
CASSLSRATNNEQFF
>TRBV6-5
CASSYRPENYGYTF
>TRBV27
CASSTGQRDYGYTF
>TRBV7-6
CASSEHRESYTEAFF
>TRBV7-9
CASSNELRGETQYF
>TRBV6-4
CASSDSSGGAPDTQYF
>TRBV2
CASSRDRALTDTQYF
>TRBV4-2
CASSQDPAGGTEAFF
>TRBV29-1
CSAGQGGSGYTF
>TRBV7-6
CASSRGQGTQPQHF
>TRBV2
CASAGTAPAETQYF